The next 24 T cell receptor beta chains were all read from a single sample in a study of human T cells and chemical hapten exposure. Total RNA was isolated from whole blood that had not been fractionated. TCRdb called the 5' RACE reads again in MiXCR, with one record for every CDR3 protein. The data hold roughly 81,000 distinct CDR3 sequences, with about 7.7% observed a single time. These receptors were taken from a male donor in good health.

This clonotype was seen a handful of times. This chain links TRBV7-2 with TRBJ2-7; 9 positions agree with TRBD2. CDR3 size: 15 residues. Germline CDR1 reads SGHTA; CDR2 reads FQGNSA. J was trimmed by 0 bases and V by 4 bases; bases with no gene match: 4. CDR3 protein: CASSSGTSFSYEQYF. In DNA form, the CDR3 reads TGTGCCAGCAGCTCCGGGACTAGCTTCTCCTACGAGCAGTACTTC. Based on the CDR3 plus reference TRBV7-2 and TRBJ2-7, the full variable domain is GAGVSQSPSNKVTEKGKDVELRCDPISGHTALYWYRQSLGQGLEFLIYFQGNSAPDKSGLPSDRFSAERTGGSVSTLTIQRTQQEDSAVYLCASSSGTSFSYEQYFGPGTRLTVT.

CDR3 sequence reads: CAISDQASYEQYF. In DNA form, the CDR3 reads TGTGCCATCAGTGATCAGGCCTCCTACGAGCAGTACTTC. The V gene is TRBV10-3, the J gene TRBJ2-7; D gene uncertain. CDR3 length: 13 amino acids. Per the germline V gene, CDR1 is ENHRY and CDR2 is SYGVKD. The germline V and J ends were trimmed by 3 bases and 0 bases, with 6 bases remaining between them.

This clonotype has a count of ten or more. This chain joins TRBV7-2 and TRBJ2-3, with TRBD2 matching over 12 bases. This CDR3 region has 19 residues. Germline lookup yields CDR1 SGHTA and CDR2 FQGNSA. Trimming took 1 base from V and 0 from J; bases not matched to a gene: 8. DNA of the CDR3: TGTGCCAGCAGCTTAGGGCTAGCGGGGGGGCCGTCGAGCACAGATACGCAGTATTTT. It encodes CASSLGLAGGPSSTDTQYF.

This clonotype occurred a few times. The chain combines TRBV5-4 with TRBJ1-4, with TRBD1 as a possible D gene (5 bases). CDR3 length: 14 amino acids. V dropped 0 bases and J dropped 5 bases, with 8 bases sitting between them. Germline-derived CDR1 and CDR2 are SGHNT and YYREEE (reference sequence). Written as DNA, the CDR3 is TGTGCCAGCAGCTTGGGACAGAAAAATGAAAAACTGTTTTTT. The encoded protein is CASSLGQKNEKLFF.

This clonotype was seen repeatedly, ten times or more. The V and J genes are TRBV20-1 and TRBJ2-1, with TRBD2 matching 7 bases. CDR1 is DFQATT and CDR2 is SNEGSKA in the germline V gene (reference sequence). V lost 1 base, J lost 7 bases, and 13 bases stayed unmatched. This CDR3 has 16 amino acids. The CDR3 nucleotides read TGCAGTGCTAGAGCACGAGCAGAACTAGCGTCTAATGAGCAGTTCTTC. Its translation is CSARARAELASNEQFF.

The gene calls are TRBV4-1 and TRBJ2-6; D may be TRBD1 or TRBD2 (5 bases each). V gave up 5 bases and J gave up 4 bases, with 18 bases separating them. Germline V gene sequence: CDR1 MGHRA, CDR2 YSYEKL. The CDR3 extends over 17 amino acids. The CDR3 loop is CASSTLWGSPGANVLTF. The CDR3 DNA follows: TGCGCCAGCAGCACGCTGTGGGGGAGTCCCGGGGCCAACGTCCTGACTTTC.

About this clonotype: A much more abundant neighbour one base away suggests this may be a read error. The chain has TRBV7-9 and TRBJ2-2; D remains unclear. Germline-derived CDR1 and CDR2 are SEHNR and FQNEAQ (reference sequence). The CDR3 runs to 15 residues. V was trimmed by 2 bases and J by 4 bases, leaving 11 bases between them. This CDR3 reads CASSLTRPSTGELFF. The CDR3 DNA is TGTGCCAGCAGCTTAACCAGGCCGAGCACCGGGGAGCTGTTTTTT.

V and J are TRBV14 and TRBJ2-7; TRBD1 agrees at 7 bases. The germline V gene encodes CDR1 SGHDN and CDR2 FVKESK. J was trimmed by 2 bases and V by 4 bases; bases with no gene match: 8. The CDR3 runs 15 residues. DNA of the CDR3: TGTGCCAGCAGCCTAAGCCGGGACAGAGCCTACGAGCAGTACTTC. It specifies CASSLSRDRAYEQYF.

The table lists this clonotype with a few counts. The V call is TRBV7-2, the J call TRBJ2-2; tentative D call: TRBD2 (6 bases). This CDR3 is built from 13 residues. Germline-derived CDR1 and CDR2 are SGHTA and FQGNSA. The V end lost 7 bases, the J end lost 5 bases, and 11 bases lay between the germline ends. CDR3 loop: CASIPGGTGELFF. CDR3 DNA: TGTGCCAGCATACCCGGGGGAACCGGGGAGCTGTTTTTT.

This clonotype has only a few counts. The V call is TRBV5-1, the J call TRBJ1-1; a weak D match, TRBD1 (5 bases). This CDR3 has 17 residues. Per the germline V gene, CDR1 is SGHRS and CDR2 is YFSETQ. The germline V and J ends were trimmed by 0 bases and 0 bases, with 15 bases remaining between them. The CDR3, as DNA: TGCGCCAGCAGCTTGGGGGGGATGGCTTTGATGAACACTGAAGCTTTCTTT. Translated: CASSLGGMALMNTEAFF.

This clonotype has at least ten counts. The chain recombines TRBV27 with TRBJ2-7; possibly TRBD1 for D (6 bases). The CDR3 spans 15 residues. From germline, CDR1 is MNHEY and CDR2 SMNVEV (reference sequence). Trimming shortened V by 3 bases and J by 5 bases, and 17 bases separated the two germline ends. The CDR3 DNA follows: TGTGCCAGCAGTTTGGCAGGGACACAACATAACGAGCAGTACTTC. It translates to CASSLAGTQHNEQYF.

The sample holds many counts of this clonotype. J is TRBJ1-2 and V is TRBV20-1; tentatively, D is TRBD1 (6 bases). This CDR3 spans 13 amino acids. In germline, CDR1 is DFQATT, CDR2 SNEGSKA (reference sequence). The V gene lost 6 bases and the J gene lost 4 bases, with 15 bases spanning the gap. The CDR3 protein is CSAGRKQGYGYTF. For the CDR3, the DNA is TGCAGTGCCGGAAGGAAACAGGGCTATGGCTACACCTTC.

This clonotype was counted many times. This chain uses TRBV6-2 or TRBV6-3 with TRBJ2-1; the match to TRBD1 covers 7 bases. Germline V gene sequence: CDR1 MNHEY, CDR2 SVGEGT. This CDR3 comprises 16 residues. Unmatched junction bases numbered 15, after V lost 5 bases and J lost 8 bases. CDR3 protein: CASSTTMTGPVYEQFF. The CDR3 coding sequence is TGTGCCAGCAGTACGACTATGACAGGGCCAGTCTATGAGCAGTTCTTC.

This clonotype showed up just a few times. The rearrangement joins TRBV12-3 or TRBV12-4 to TRBJ2-1, with TRBD2 matching over 8 bases. The CDR3 runs to 13 residues. The V gene end was trimmed by 7 bases and the J gene end by 8 bases; junction bases not matched to a gene: 7. CDR3 amino acids: CASTPGGVYEQFF. The CDR3, as DNA: TGTGCCAGCACCCCGGGGGGGGTCTATGAGCAGTTCTTC.

This clonotype showed up just a few times. The chain recombines TRBV11-2 with TRBJ1-2; D might be TRBD1 (6 bases). V was shortened by 1 base and J by 6 bases, with 12 bases between the two germline ends. The germline V gene has CDR1 SGHAT and CDR2 FQNNGV. The CDR3 has 14 residues. For the CDR3, the DNA is TGTGCCAGCAGCTTAGGAGGGGGTTCAGATGGCTACACCTTC. Translated, it gives CASSLGGGSDGYTF. The variable domain in full, completed from reference TRBV11-2 and TRBJ1-2, reads EAGVAQSPRYKIIEKRQSVAFWCNPISGHATLYWYQQILGQGPKLLIQFQNNGVVDDSQLPKDRFSAERLKGVDSTLKIQPAKLEDSAVYLCASSLGGGSDGYTFGSGTRLTVV.

V is TRBV5-1 and J is TRBJ2-1, with 9 bases matching TRBD2. Trimming took 4 bases from V and 8 from J; bases not matched to a gene: 7. Per the germline V gene, CDR1 is SGHRS and CDR2 is YFSETQ. The CDR3 is 14 amino acids. The CDR3 nucleotides are TGCGCCAGCAGCCGGGGACTAGCCGGCGATGAGCAGTTCTTC. Protein sequence: CASSRGLAGDEQFF.

This clonotype was detected many times. The rearrangement links TRBV25-1 to TRBJ1-4; weak D call: TRBD1 (6 bases). The germline V and J ends were trimmed by 7 bases and 6 bases, with 12 bases remaining between them. This CDR3 spans 13 amino acids. The germline gives CDR1 MGHDK, CDR2 SYGVNS. CDR3 DNA: TGTGCCAGCAACCGGGACATAGATGAAAAACTGTTTTTT. This translates into CASNRDIDEKLFF.

This clonotype was detected a few times. The gene calls are TRBV7-2 and TRBJ1-1; D uncertain. Germline V gene lookup returns CDR1 SGHTA and CDR2 FQGNSA. V lost 2 bases to trimming and J lost 0 bases, with 10 bases between them. The CDR3 totals 15 residues. CDR3: CASSLSVAMNTEAFF. The CDR3 DNA reads TGTGCCAGCAGCTTATCTGTAGCCATGAACACTGAAGCTTTCTTT.

In its sample, this clonotype was seen a few times. The chain employs TRBV27 and TRBJ2-3; 12 positions agree with TRBD1. The junction had 3 bases not matched to a gene; V was cut back by 6 bases and J by 5 bases. From germline, CDR1 is MNHEY and CDR2 SMNVEV (reference sequence). This CDR3 spans 14 amino acids. The CDR3 loop reads CASSWDRGQDTQYF. Here the CDR3 DNA reads TGTGCCAGCAGCTGGGACAGGGGGCAAGATACGCAGTATTTT.

This clonotype came up many times. The chain has TRBV12-3 or TRBV12-4 and TRBJ2-7, with 11 bases identical to TRBD1. The CDR3 covers 16 residues. J was trimmed by 3 bases and V by 5 bases; bases with no gene match: 9. The CDR3 DNA follows: TGTGCCAGCAGTCTTCGGGACAGGGGGTCAATCTACGAGCAGTACTTC. Translation gives CASSLRDRGSIYEQYF.

This clonotype has more than one count but fewer than ten. The rearrangement uses TRBV6-5 and TRBJ1-1, with a weak D call TRBD1 (6 bases). V lost 0 bases, J lost 6 bases, and 17 bases lay in between. This CDR3 has 16 residues. Looked up from germline, CDR1 is MNHEY and CDR2 is SVGAGI. The CDR3 DNA reads as TGTGCCAGCAGTTACTCCGTAATACAGGGCTGGTCTGAAGCTTTCTTT. This gives the protein CASSYSVIQGWSEAFF.

This clonotype was seen many times. The chain carries TRBV29-1 and TRBJ2-1; 8 nucleotides line up with TRBD1. J lost 3 bases, V lost 8 bases, and 3 bases had no gene match. This CDR3 has 12 amino acids. Germline-derived CDR1 and CDR2 are SQVTM and ANQGSEA. CDR3 DNA sequence: TGCAGCTCGGGACAGGACTACAATGAGCAGTTCTTC. This codes for CSSGQDYNEQFF.

V gene TRBV12-3 or TRBV12-4 combines with J gene TRBJ1-1, with a possible D match to TRBD1 (6 bases). The CDR3 runs to 13 residues. V lost 3 bases and J lost 6, with 11 bases in between. In DNA, the CDR3 is TGTGCCAGCAGTTTCTCAGGGGTCGCTGAAGCTTTCTTT. Its protein is CASSFSGVAEAFF.

This clonotype was seen a handful of times. The chain combines TRBV18 with TRBJ1-2, with D uncertain. Germline lookup yields CDR1 KGHSH and CDR2 LQKENI. This CDR3 is built from 12 residues. Trimming removed 3 bases at V and 8 bases at J, with 10 bases between. The CDR3 loop reads CASSPGGAGYTF. CDR3 nucleotides: TGTGCCAGCTCACCTGGCGGCGCCGGCTACACCTTC.